The 4 T cell receptor beta chains reported below all come from one sample, sequenced in a study of blood T cell repertoires in COVID-19. Using immunoSEQ multiplex PCR, the repertoire was profiled, and TCRdb retains in-frame clones only, with some absent. The table lists approximately 220,000 clones, around 81% of them singletons, with about 3% in the top ten. The sample was peripheral blood. The receptors here all came from a woman aged 25-40 years who had recovered from COVID-19.

This rearrangement joins TRBV18 to TRBJ2-5; no clear D. The CDR3 has 12 residues. Germline V gives CDR1 KGHSH, CDR2 LQKENI. Trimming left V 3 bases short and J 2 bases short, with 4 bases between. CDR3 loop: CASSPVQETQYF. DNA of the CDR3: TGTGCCAGCTCACCTGTACAAGAGACCCAGTACTTC.

The chain employs TRBV30 and TRBJ1-5; 11 bases line up with TRBD1. Germline lookup yields CDR1 GTSNPN and CDR2 SVGIG (reference sequence). J lost 7 bases, V lost 5 bases, and 7 bases had no gene match. The CDR3 is 14 amino acids. The CDR3: CAWGVGQGAQPQHF. The CDR3 coding sequence is TGTGCCTGGGGGGTCGGACAGGGGGCACAGCCCCAGCATTTT.

The CDR3 reads CASRLTPGGKTYEQYF. CDR3 sequence (DNA): TGTGCCAGCAGACTCACACCGGGAGGGAAGACCTACGAGCAGTACTTC. The chain uses TRBV5-5 and TRBJ2-7; 8 bases are a match to TRBD2. V lost 5 bases, J lost 2 bases, and 12 bases stayed unmatched. In germline, CDR1 is SGHKS, CDR2 YYEKEE (reference sequence). The CDR3 sequence is 16 residues long.

CDR3 bases: TGTGCCAGCAGCCTGAGTCGTGGTACGCAGTATTTT. Protein sequence: CASSLSRGTQYF. The chain links TRBV28 to TRBJ2-3; D remains ambiguous. CDR1 and CDR2 from the germline V gene are MDHEN and SYDVKM. Trimming cost V 6 bases and J 8 bases, with 12 bases left between them. The CDR3 has 12 residues.